Below are 12 T cell receptor beta chains sequenced from a single sample in a study of a mutant IDH1 vaccine in newly diagnosed glioma. This table comes from immunoSEQ multiplex PCR, and its TCRdb copy is limited to in-frame clones, with some not included. This table has approximately 25,000 clones, around 93% appearing once. Time point denoted: baseline, week 1 (first vaccination visit). As for treatment: pre-vaccination baseline after standard-of-care therapy. The sample here was PBMCs, taken from a glioma patient treated with radiotherapy, temozolomide or both. These receptors were obtained from a man between 35 and 55 years old with glioma.

CDR3 coding DNA: TGTGCCAGTAGCAAAGGGGTAGGGACCGGGGAGCTGTTTTTT. Amino acid sequence: CASSKGVGTGELFF. The chain uses TRBV19 and TRBJ2-2; possible D gene TRBD1, 5 bases. The CDR3 spans 14 residues. The germline CDR1 and CDR2 sequences are LNHDA and SQIVND (reference sequence). Trimming stripped 6 bases from V and 5 bases from J, with 13 bases between.

V and J are TRBV11-3 and TRBJ2-7, with D hard to call. Deletions cut 2 bases from V and 2 bases from J, with 13 bases between. Germline V CDR1 and CDR2: SGHNT, YENEEA. CDR3 length: 15 amino acids. CDR3 coding DNA: TGTGCCAGCAGCTTAAAAGGACGCGAAACCTACGAGCAGTACTTC. Its protein product is CASSLKGRETYEQYF. Combining the CDR3 with reference TRBV11-3 and TRBJ2-7 gives the whole variable domain EAGVVQSPRYKIIEKKQPVAFWCNPISGHNTLYWYLQNLGQGPELLIRYENEEAVDDSQLPKDRFSAERLKGVDSTLKIQPAELGDSAVYLCASSLKGRETYEQYFGPGTRLTVT.

The V and J genes are TRBV2 and TRBJ2-5; 9 nucleotides match TRBD1. Germline trimming cut 2 bases from V and 0 bases from J; bases unmatched to any gene: 4. CDR3 length: 16 residues. CDR1 is SNHLY and CDR2 is FYNNEI in the germline V gene. The CDR3 protein is CASSEWDRAYQETQYF. The CDR3 nucleotides are TGTGCCAGCAGTGAATGGGACAGGGCCTACCAAGAGACCCAGTACTTC.

The genes are TRBV7-6 and TRBJ2-5; TRBD1 might be the D (5 bases). This CDR3 region has 16 residues. Germline V gives CDR1 SGHVS, CDR2 FNYEAQ. The germline V and J ends were trimmed by 1 base and 0 bases, with 12 bases remaining between them. CDR3 region: CASSLVSGADQETQYF. CDR3 nucleotide sequence: TGTGCCAGCAGCTTAGTGAGTGGGGCGGACCAAGAGACCCAGTACTTC.

V is TRBV10-3 and J is TRBJ1-2; possibly TRBD1 for D (6 bases). Germline values: CDR1 ENHRY, CDR2 SYGVKD. The CDR3 is 13 amino acids. Trimming shortened V by 6 bases and J by 3 bases, and 11 bases separated the two germline ends. The CDR3 DNA follows: TGTGCCATCAGACAGGGTCTAGACTATGGCTACACCTTC. This sequence encodes CAIRQGLDYGYTF.

The DNA for the CDR3 is TGTGCCAGCAGTGACGAACTAGCGGGCTACAATGAGCAGTTCTTC. It specifies CASSDELAGYNEQFF. The rearrangement links TRBV2 to TRBJ2-1; TRBD2 agrees at 9 bases. This CDR3 is built from 15 residues. CDR1 SNHLY and CDR2 FYNNEI come from the germline V gene. The ends lost 3 bases at V and 3 bases at J; junction bases unmatched: 3.

The V and J genes are TRBV27 and TRBJ1-2; no firm D call. CDR3 length: 13 amino acids. The germline V gene has CDR1 MNHEY and CDR2 SMNVEV (reference sequence). Trimming removed 2 bases at V and 4 bases at J, with 8 bases between. The CDR3 here is CASSLKQSYGYTF. The CDR3 bases are TGTGCCAGCAGTTTAAAACAAAGCTATGGCTACACCTTC.

This chain uses TRBV29-1 with TRBJ1-1; D possibly corresponds to TRBD1 (5 bases). From germline, CDR1 is SQVTM and CDR2 ANQGSEA. V gave up 3 bases and J gave up 1 base, with 18 bases separating them. The CDR3 runs to 16 residues. In nucleotides, the CDR3 is TGCAGCGTTGAGGTCCGCCAGGGAATGGCGAACACTGAAGCTTTCTTT. Encoded protein: CSVEVRQGMANTEAFF. Filled out from reference TRBV29-1 and TRBJ1-1, the complete variable domain reads SAVISQKPSRDICQRGTSLTIQCQVDSQVTMMFWYRQQPGQSLTLIATANQGSEATYESGFVIDKFPISRPNLTFSTLTVSNMSPEDSSIYLCSVEVRQGMANTEAFFGQGTRLTVV.

This clone showed up just once. V usage is TRBV9 and J usage is TRBJ1-2; tentatively, D is TRBD1 (5 bases). V lost 0 bases and J 0 bases, leaving 12 bases between the germline ends. This CDR3 contains 16 residues. Germline V gene data show CDR1 as SGDLS and CDR2 as YYNGEE. The DNA for the CDR3 is TGTGCCAGCAGCGTAGAGGCGGTCAGGGCTAACTATGGCTACACCTTC. Amino acid sequence: CASSVEAVRANYGYTF.

This chain joins TRBV7-3 and TRBJ2-2; 8 positions match TRBD2. V lost 4 bases, J lost 2 bases, and 9 bases stayed unmatched. Germline assignment: CDR1 SGHTA and CDR2 FQGTGA. This CDR3 spans 17 amino acids. The CDR3 nucleotides are TGTGCCAGCAGCTGGCAAGCGGGGGAGACCAACACCGGGGAGCTGTTTTTT. Amino acids: CASSWQAGETNTGELFF.

This chain connects TRBV5-1 to TRBJ2-2; TRBD2 agrees at 10 bases. This CDR3 comprises 16 residues. Looked up from germline, CDR1 is SGHRS and CDR2 is YFSETQ. Trimming removed 5 bases from V and 6 bases from J; junction bases left unmatched: 10. CDR3 in DNA: TGCGCCAGCAGTTTCGCTAGCGGGAGCAAAGCCGGGGAGCTGTTTTTT. It encodes CASSFASGSKAGELFF.

This clone showed up just a few times. V gene TRBV7-2 combines with J gene TRBJ1-6, with D unclear. The germline V gene encodes CDR1 SGHTA and CDR2 FQGNSA. Deletions cut 4 bases from V and 14 bases from J, with 12 bases between. This CDR3 has 12 amino acids. CDR3 region: CASSWDSWALHF. The CDR3 DNA reads TGTGCCAGCAGCTGGGATTCATGGGCCCTCCACTTT.